This TCR beta chain came from a study of T cell responses to AZD1222 COVID-19 vaccine. This table comes from immunoSEQ multiplex PCR, and its TCRdb copy is limited to in-frame clones, with some not included. The sample has 95,000 to 150,000 clones, roughly 84% seen once. From germline, CDR1 is WSHSY and CDR2 SAAADI. Trimming took 4 bases from V and 6 from J; bases not matched to a gene: 12. The CDR3 has 17 amino acids. The chain uses TRBV10-2 and TRBJ2-1; 10 positions match TRBD2. Source: peripheral blood, taken on day 0 of AZD1222 vaccination. This sequence originates from an adult in good health. CDR3 protein: CASSGRLLAGEGNEQFF. The CDR3 DNA follows: TGCGCCAGCAGTGGGCGGCTGCTAGCGGGGGAGGGCAATGAGCAGTTCTTC.